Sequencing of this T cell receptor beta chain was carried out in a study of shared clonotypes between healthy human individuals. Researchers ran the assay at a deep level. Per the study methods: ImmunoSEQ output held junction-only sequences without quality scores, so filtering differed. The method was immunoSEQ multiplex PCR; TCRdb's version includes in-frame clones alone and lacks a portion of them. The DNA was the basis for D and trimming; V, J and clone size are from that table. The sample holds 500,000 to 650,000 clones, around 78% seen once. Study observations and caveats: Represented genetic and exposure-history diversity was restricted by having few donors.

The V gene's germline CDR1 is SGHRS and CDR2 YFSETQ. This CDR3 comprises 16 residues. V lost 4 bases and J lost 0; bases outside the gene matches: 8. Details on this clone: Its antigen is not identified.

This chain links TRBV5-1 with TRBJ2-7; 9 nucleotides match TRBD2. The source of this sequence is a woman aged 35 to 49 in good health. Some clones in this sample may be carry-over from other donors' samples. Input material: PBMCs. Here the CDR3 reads CASSLGTSLLSYEQYF. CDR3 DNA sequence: TGCGCCAGCAGCCTCGGGACTAGCCTCCTCTCCTACGAGCAGTACTTC.